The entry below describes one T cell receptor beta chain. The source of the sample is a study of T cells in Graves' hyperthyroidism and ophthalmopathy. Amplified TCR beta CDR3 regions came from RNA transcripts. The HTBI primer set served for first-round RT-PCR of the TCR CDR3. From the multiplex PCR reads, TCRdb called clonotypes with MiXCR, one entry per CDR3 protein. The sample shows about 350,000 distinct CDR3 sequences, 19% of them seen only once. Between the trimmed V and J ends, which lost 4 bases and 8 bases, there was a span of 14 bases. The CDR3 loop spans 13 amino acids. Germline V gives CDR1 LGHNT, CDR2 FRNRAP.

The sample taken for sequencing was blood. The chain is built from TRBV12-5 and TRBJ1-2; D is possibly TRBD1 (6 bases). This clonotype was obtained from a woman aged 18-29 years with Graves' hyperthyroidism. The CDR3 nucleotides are TGTGCTAGTGGTTCGCTACAGGGTGGCGGCTACACCTTC. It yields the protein CASGSLQGGGYTF. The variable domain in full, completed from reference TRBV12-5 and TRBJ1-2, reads DARVTQTPRHKVTEMGQEVTMRCQPILGHNTVFWYRQTMMQGLELLAYFRNRAPLDDSGMPKDRFSAEMPDATLATLKIQPSEPRDSAVYFCASGSLQGGGYTFGSGTRLTVV.